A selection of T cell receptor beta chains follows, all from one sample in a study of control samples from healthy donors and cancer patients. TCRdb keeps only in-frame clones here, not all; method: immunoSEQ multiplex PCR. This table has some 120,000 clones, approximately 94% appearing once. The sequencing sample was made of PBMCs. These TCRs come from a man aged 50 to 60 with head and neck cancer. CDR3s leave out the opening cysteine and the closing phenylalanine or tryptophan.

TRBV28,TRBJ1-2,ASSLPPSGRYYGYT
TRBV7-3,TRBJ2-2,ASSPRGLAGGRTGELF
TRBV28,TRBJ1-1,ASSLPQRQGGTEAF
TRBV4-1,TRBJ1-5,ASSQDRGAGQPQH
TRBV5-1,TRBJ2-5,ASSFRSGGQETQY
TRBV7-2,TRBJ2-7,ASSSQPGTGRVEQY
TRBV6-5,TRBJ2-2,ASSRLSANTGELF
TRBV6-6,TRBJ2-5,ASSRPGQGRQETQY
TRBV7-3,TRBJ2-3,ASSPDLGDTQY
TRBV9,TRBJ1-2,ASSGAGMDYGYT
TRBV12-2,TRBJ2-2,ASRFRAIGELF
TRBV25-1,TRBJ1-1,ASSDVWGSNTEAF
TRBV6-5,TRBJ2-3,ASSQGAGSTDTQY
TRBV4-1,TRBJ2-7,ASSQGSGLAGGGAYEQY
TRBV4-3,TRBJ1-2,ASSQDSITGYT
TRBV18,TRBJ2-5,ASSPTLGETQY
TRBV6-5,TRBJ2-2,ASQAYSGELF
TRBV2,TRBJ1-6,ASSAQSSYNSPLH
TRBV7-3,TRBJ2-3,ASSLGDASTDTQY
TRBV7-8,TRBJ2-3,ASSSGPGITDTQY
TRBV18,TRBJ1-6,ASSGQNSPLH
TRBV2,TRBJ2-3,ASSVAVDTQY
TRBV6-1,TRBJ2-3,ASSEGRGGTTDTQY
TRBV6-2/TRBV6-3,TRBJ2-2,ASRPPGQGAYGELF
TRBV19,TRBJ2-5,ASSFALAGYPAQY
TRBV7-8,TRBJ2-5,ASSLGRQQETQY
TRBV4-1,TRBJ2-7,ASSLPGQRYEQY
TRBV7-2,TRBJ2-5,ASSRTSGAVAQY
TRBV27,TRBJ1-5,ASSLKGNSNQPQH
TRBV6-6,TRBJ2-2,ASSYVQGTGELF